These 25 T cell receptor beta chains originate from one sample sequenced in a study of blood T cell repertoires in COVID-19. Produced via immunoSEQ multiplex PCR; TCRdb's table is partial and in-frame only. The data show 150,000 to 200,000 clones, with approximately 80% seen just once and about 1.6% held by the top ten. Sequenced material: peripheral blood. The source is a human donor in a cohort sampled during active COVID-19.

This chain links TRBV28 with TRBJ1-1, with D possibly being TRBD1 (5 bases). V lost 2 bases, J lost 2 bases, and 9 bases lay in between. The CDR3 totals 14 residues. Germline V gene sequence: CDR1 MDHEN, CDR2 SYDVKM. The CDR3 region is CASSLLQVNTEAFF. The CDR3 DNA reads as TGTGCCAGCAGTTTACTACAGGTAAACACTGAAGCTTTCTTT. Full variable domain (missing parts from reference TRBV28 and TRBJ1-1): DVKVTQSSRYLVKRTGEKVFLECVQDMDHENMFWYRQDPGLGLRLIYFSYDVKMKEKGDIPEGYSVSREKKERFSLILESASTNQTSMYLCASSLLQVNTEAFFGQGTRLTVV.

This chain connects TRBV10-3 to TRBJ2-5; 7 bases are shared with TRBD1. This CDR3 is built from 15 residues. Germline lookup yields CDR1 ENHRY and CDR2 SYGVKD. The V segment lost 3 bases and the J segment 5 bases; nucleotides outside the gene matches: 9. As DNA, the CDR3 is TGTGCCATCAGTGAAGGGGACAGTCATCGGGAGACCCAGTACTTC. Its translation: CAISEGDSHRETQYF.

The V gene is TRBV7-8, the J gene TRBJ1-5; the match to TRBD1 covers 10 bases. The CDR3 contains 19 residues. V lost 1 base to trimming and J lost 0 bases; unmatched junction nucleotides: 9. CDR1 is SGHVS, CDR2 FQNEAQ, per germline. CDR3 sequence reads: CASSLDAGQGMGSNQPQHF. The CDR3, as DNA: TGTGCCAGCAGCTTAGATGCGGGACAGGGGATGGGTAGCAATCAGCCCCAGCATTTT. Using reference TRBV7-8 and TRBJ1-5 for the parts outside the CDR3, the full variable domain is GAGVSQSPRYKVAKRGQDVALRCDPISGHVSLFWYQQALGQGPEFLTYFQNEAQLDKSGLPSDRFFAERPEGSVSTLKIQRTQQEDSAVYLCASSLDAGQGMGSNQPQHFGDGTRLSIL.

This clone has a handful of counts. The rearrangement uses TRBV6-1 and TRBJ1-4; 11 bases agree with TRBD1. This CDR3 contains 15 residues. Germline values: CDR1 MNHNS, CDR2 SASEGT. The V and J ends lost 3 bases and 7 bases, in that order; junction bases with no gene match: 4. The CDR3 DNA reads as TGTGCCAGCAGTGACGGACAGGGGGCTTCTGAAAAACTGTTTTTT. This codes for CASSDGQGASEKLFF.

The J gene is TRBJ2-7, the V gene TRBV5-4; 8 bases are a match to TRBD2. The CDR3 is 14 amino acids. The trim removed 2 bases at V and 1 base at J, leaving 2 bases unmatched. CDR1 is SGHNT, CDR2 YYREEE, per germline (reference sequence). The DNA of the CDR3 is TGTGCCAGCAGCTTCGGGGGGGAGTCCTACGAGCAGTACTTC. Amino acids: CASSFGGESYEQYF.

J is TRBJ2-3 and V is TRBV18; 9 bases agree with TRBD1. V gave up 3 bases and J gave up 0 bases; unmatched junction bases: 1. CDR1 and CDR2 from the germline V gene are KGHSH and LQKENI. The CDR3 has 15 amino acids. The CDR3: CASSPGQGSTDTQYF. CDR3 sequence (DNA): TGTGCCAGCTCACCGGGACAGGGAAGCACAGATACGCAGTATTTT.

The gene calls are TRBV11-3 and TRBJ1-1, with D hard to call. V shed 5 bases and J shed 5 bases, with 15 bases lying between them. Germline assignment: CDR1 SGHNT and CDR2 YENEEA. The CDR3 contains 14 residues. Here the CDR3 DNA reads TGTGCCAGCAGCCCCCAAGGAGGCTTAACTGAAGCTTTCTTT. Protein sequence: CASSPQGGLTEAFF.

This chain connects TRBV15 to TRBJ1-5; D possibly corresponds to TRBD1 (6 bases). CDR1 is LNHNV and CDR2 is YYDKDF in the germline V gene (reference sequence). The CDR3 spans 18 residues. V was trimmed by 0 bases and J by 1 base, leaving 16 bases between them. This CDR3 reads CATSRDLQGFGSNQPQHF. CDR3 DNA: TGTGCCACCAGCAGAGATTTACAGGGCTTTGGCAGCAATCAGCCCCAGCATTTT.

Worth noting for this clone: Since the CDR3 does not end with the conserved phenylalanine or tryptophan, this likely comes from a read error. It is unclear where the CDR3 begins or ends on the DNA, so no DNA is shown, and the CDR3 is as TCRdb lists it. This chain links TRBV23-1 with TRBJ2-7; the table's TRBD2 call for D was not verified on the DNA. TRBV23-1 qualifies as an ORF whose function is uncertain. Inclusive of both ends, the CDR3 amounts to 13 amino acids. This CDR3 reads CASSPRGLAGVTL.

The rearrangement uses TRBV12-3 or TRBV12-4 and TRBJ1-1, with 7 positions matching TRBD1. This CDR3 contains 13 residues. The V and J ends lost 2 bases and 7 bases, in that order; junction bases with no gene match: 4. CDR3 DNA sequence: TGTGCCAGCAGTTTACGACAGGGTGGTGAAGCTTTCTTT. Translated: CASSLRQGGEAFF.

The CDR3 DNA reads TGTGCCAGCAGCGGGCCGGGTAGCGGGTCCACAGATACGCAGTATTTT. Translation gives CASSGPGSGSTDTQYF. This sequence joins TRBV7-9 and TRBJ2-3; 7 nucleotides agree with TRBD2. Germline lookup yields CDR1 SEHNR and CDR2 FQNEAQ (reference sequence). V was pared by 5 bases and J by 2 bases, with 10 bases of the junction left unmatched. The CDR3 runs 16 residues. Supplemented by reference TRBV7-9 and TRBJ2-3, the full variable domain reads DTGVSQNPRHKITKRGQNVTFRCDPISEHNRLYWYRQTLGQGPEFLTYFQNEAQLEKSRLLSDRFSAERPKGSFSTLEIQRTEQGDSAMYLCASSGPGSGSTDTQYFGPGTRLTVL.

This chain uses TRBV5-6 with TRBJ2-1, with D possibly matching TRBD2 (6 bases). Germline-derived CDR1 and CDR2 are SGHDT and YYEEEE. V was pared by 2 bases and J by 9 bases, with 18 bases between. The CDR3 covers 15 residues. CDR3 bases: TGTGCCAGCAGCTTAAGACGGGGGATACTAGCTGAGCAGTTCTTC. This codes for CASSLRRGILAEQFF.

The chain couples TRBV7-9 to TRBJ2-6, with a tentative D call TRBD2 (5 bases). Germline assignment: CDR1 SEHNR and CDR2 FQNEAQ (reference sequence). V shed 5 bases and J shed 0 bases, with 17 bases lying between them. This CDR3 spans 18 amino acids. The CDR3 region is CASSTVGVRASGANVLTF. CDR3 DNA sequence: TGTGCCAGCAGCACCGTCGGGGTACGTGCCTCTGGGGCCAACGTCCTGACTTTC.

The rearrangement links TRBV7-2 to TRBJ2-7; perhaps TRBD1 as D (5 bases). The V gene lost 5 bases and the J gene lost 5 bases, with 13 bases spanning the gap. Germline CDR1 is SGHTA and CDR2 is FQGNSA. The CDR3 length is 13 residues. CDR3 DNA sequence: TGTGCCAGCAGCCCGGACAAGGAAAACGAGCAGTACTTC. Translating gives CASSPDKENEQYF.

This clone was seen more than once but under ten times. CDR3 in amino acids: CASSVGPGVPYEQYF. The CDR3 DNA is TGTGCCAGCAGCGTAGGCCCGGGGGTCCCCTACGAGCAGTACTTC. This chain uses TRBV9 with TRBJ2-7, with a weak D call TRBD2 (6 bases). Germline loops: CDR1 SGDLS, CDR2 YYNGEE. V was clipped by 0 bases and J by 2 bases, with 12 bases between them. There are 15 residues in the CDR3. The full variable domain, its missing parts supplied by reference TRBV9 and TRBJ2-7, is DSGVTQTPKHLITATGQRVTLRCSPRSGDLSVYWYQQSLDQGLQFLIQYYNGEERAKGNILERFSAQQFPDLHSELNLSSLELGDSALYFCASSVGPGVPYEQYFGPGTRLTVT.

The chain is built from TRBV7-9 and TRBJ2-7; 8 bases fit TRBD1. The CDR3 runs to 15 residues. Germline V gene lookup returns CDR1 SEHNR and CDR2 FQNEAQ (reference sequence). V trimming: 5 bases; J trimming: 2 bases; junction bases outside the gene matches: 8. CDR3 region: CASSPFRDRPYEQYF. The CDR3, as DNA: TGTGCCAGCAGCCCTTTCCGGGACAGGCCCTACGAGCAGTACTTC.

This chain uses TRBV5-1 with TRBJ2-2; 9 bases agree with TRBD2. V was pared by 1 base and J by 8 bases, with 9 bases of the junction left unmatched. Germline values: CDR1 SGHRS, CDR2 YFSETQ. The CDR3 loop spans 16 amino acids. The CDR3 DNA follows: TGCGCCAGCAGCTTGCTAGCGGGGTCCTCGGGAGGGGAGCTGTTTTTT. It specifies CASSLLAGSSGGELFF. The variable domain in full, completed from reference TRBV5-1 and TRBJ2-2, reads KAGVTQTPRYLIKTRGQQVTLSCSPISGHRSVSWYQQTPGQGLQFLFEYFSETQRNKGNFPGRFSGRQFSNSRSEMNVSTLELGDSALYLCASSLLAGSSGGELFFGEGSRLTVL.

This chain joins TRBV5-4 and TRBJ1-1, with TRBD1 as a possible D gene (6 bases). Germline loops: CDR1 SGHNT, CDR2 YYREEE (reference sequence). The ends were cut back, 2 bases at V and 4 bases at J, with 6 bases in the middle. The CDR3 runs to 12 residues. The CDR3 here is CASSFRGTEAFF. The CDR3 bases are TGTGCCAGCAGCTTCAGGGGCACTGAAGCTTTCTTT.

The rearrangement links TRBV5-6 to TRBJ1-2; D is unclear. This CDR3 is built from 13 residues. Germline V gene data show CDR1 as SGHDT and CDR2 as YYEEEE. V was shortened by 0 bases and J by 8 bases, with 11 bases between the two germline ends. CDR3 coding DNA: TGTGCCAGCAGCTTGGGGGCCTCTGGGGGCTACACCTTC. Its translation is CASSLGASGGYTF.

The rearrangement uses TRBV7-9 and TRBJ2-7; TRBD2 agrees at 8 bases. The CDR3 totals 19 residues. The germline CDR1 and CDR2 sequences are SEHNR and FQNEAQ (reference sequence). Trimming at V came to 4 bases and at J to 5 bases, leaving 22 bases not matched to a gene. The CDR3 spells CASSWAGTPMSGSFDEQYF. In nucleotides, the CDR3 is TGTGCCAGCAGCTGGGCCGGGACACCGATGAGCGGGAGTTTTGACGAGCAGTACTTC.

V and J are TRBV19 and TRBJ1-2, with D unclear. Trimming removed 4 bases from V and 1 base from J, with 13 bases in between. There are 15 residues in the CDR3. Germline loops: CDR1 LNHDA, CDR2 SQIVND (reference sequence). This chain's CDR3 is CASSNSGLLNYGYTF. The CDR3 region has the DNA TGTGCCAGTAGTAATTCCGGACTGCTTAACTATGGCTACACCTTC.

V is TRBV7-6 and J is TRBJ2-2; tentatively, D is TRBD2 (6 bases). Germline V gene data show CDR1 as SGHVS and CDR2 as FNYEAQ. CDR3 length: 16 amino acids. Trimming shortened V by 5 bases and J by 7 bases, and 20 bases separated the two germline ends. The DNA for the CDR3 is TGTGCCAGCAGCCAACTGTCGGGAGAGGGGCACGGGGAGCTGTTTTTT. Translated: CASSQLSGEGHGELFF. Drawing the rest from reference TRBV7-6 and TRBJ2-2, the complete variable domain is GAGVSQSPRYKVTKRGQDVALRCDPISGHVSLYWYRQALGQGPEFLTYFNYEAQQDKSGLPNDRFSAERPEGSISTLTIQRTEQRDSAMYRCASSQLSGEGHGELFFGEGSRLTVL.

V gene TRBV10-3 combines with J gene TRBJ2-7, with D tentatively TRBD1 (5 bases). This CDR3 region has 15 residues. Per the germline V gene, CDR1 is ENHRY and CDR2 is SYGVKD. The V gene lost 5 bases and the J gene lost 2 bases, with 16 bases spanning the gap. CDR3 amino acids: CAISLGAVDTYEQYF. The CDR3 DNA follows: TGTGCCATCAGTCTAGGGGCAGTTGATACCTACGAGCAGTACTTC.

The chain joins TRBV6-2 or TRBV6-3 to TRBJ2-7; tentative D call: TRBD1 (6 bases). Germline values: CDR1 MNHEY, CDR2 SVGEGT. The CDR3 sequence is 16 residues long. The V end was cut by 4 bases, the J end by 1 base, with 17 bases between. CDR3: CASSWGPVEQSYEQYF. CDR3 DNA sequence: TGTGCCAGCAGTTGGGGGCCGGTTGAACAGTCCTACGAGCAGTACTTC.

The CDR3 nucleotides read TGTGCCACCCTAGAAGCGAGACGGAAGGAATATGGCTACACCTTC. The encoded protein is CATLEARRKEYGYTF. The chain has TRBV10-3 and TRBJ1-2; unclear D gene. V shed 10 bases and J shed 5 bases, with 23 bases lying between them. The CDR3 totals 15 residues. Germline CDR1 reads ENHRY; CDR2 reads SYGVKD.